The 10 T cell receptor beta chains listed next were all sequenced from one sample in a study of blood T cell repertoires in COVID-19. The method was immunoSEQ multiplex PCR; TCRdb's version includes in-frame clones alone and lacks a portion of them. The sample has under 300,000 clones, roughly nine tenths seen once. Material for sequencing was peripheral blood. The source is a woman aged 25 to 45 with COVID-19, enrolled during active disease.

The genes are TRBV28 and TRBJ2-7; TRBD2 is a possible D gene (7 bases). Germline V gene data show CDR1 as MDHEN and CDR2 as SYDVKM. Trimming stripped 6 bases from V and 3 bases from J, with 15 bases between. There are 14 residues in the CDR3. The CDR3 DNA reads TGTGCCAGCAGAGGGGGGGGTCGAGGCTACGAGCAGTACTTC. It codes for CASRGGGRGYEQYF.

The rearrangement links TRBV9 to TRBJ1-1; 9 positions match TRBD1. V gave up 4 bases and J gave up 6 bases; unmatched junction bases: 16. This CDR3 has 17 residues. Germline V CDR1 and CDR2: SGDLS, YYNGEE. The CDR3 nucleotides read TGTGCCAGCAGCCCGCCAGGGGGTCACACAGGGGGCCCTGAAGCTTTCTTT. Protein sequence: CASSPPGGHTGGPEAFF.

The J gene is TRBJ2-5, the V gene TRBV20-1, with TRBD1 matching over 7 bases. The CDR3 extends over 11 amino acids. After removal of 3 bases from V and 14 bases from J, the junction contained 9 bases not matched to a gene. The V gene's germline CDR1 is DFQATT and CDR2 SNEGSKA (reference sequence). The DNA of the CDR3 is TGCAGTGCTAGCGTCAGGGACAGCTCTTACTTC. As protein: CSASVRDSSYF.

The chain couples TRBV6-5 to TRBJ2-1; D unclear. Per germline, CDR1 MNHEY and CDR2 SVGAGI. This CDR3 region has 14 residues. The V and J ends lost 7 bases and 2 bases respectively, with 12 bases between them. DNA of the CDR3: TGTGCCAGCAAGCAGACATTAACCTACAATGAGCAGTTCTTC. Protein sequence: CASKQTLTYNEQFF.

This chain uses TRBV12-3 or TRBV12-4 with TRBJ1-1; TRBD1 might be the D (5 bases). V was clipped by 8 bases and J by 6 bases, with 13 bases between them. The CDR3 extends over 12 amino acids. The CDR3 is CASGPGWAEAFF. The CDR3 coding sequence is TGTGCCAGCGGTCCAGGGTGGGCTGAAGCTTTCTTT.

The J gene is TRBJ2-1, the V gene TRBV29-1, with 11 nucleotides matching TRBD2. The germline CDR1 and CDR2 sequences are SQVTM and ANQGSEA. This CDR3 comprises 15 residues. V trimming: 7 bases; J trimming: 10 bases; junction bases outside the gene matches: 15. The CDR3 coding sequence is TGCAGCGCTCACCTAGCGGGGGGAACTACAGGGGAGCAGTTCTTC. Encoded protein: CSAHLAGGTTGEQFF.

Here the CDR3 reads CASSLNRQGSEQFF. As DNA, the CDR3 is TGTGCCAGCAGCTTAAACCGACAGGGAAGCGAGCAGTTCTTC. This sequence joins TRBV13 and TRBJ2-1; TRBD1 matches 7 bases. V shed 2 bases and J 10 bases; nucleotides not matched to a gene: 8. This CDR3 comprises 14 residues. Germline V gene data show CDR1 as PRHDT and CDR2 as FYEKMQ (reference sequence).

This chain links TRBV5-1 with TRBJ1-4; no definite D call. V was shortened by 5 bases and J by 4 bases, with 9 bases between the two germline ends. The CDR3 covers 13 residues. Germline V gene lookup returns CDR1 SGHRS and CDR2 YFSETQ. The DNA of the CDR3 is TGCGCCAGCAGTGAAGCTAATAATGAAAAACTGTTTTTT. Its protein is CASSEANNEKLFF.

This clone is a singleton in its sample. This chain joins TRBV18 and TRBJ1-3, with 10 bases fitting TRBD1. CDR3 length: 15 residues. V shed 6 bases, J shed 4 bases, and the junction held 6 bases outside the gene matches. CDR1 is KGHSH and CDR2 is LQKENI in the germline V gene. The CDR3 spells CASSSGTGEGNTIYF. The CDR3 DNA sequence: TGTGCCAGCTCGTCCGGGACAGGGGAAGGAAACACCATATATTTT. Variable domain in full (rest from reference TRBV18 and TRBJ1-3): NAGVMQNPRHLVRRRGQEARLRCSPMKGHSHVYWYRQLPEEGLKFMVYLQKENIIDESGMPKERFSAEFPKEGPSILRIQQVVRGDSAAYFCASSSGTGEGNTIYFGEGSWLTVV.

The chain carries TRBV27 and TRBJ1-5; D call uncertain. CDR1 MNHEY and CDR2 SMNVEV come from the germline V gene (reference sequence). Trimming removed 3 bases from V and 2 bases from J, with 11 bases in between. This CDR3 has 15 residues. The CDR3 loop is CASSFSHPGNQPQHF. CDR3 sequence (DNA): TGTGCCAGCAGTTTTAGTCATCCTGGCAATCAGCCCCAGCATTTT.